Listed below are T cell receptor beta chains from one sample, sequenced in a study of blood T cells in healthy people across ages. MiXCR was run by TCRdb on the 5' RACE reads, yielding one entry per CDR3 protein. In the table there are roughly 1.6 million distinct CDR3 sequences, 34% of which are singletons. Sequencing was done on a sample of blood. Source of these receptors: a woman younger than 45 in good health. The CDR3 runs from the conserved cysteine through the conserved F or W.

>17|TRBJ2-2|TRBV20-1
CSARGFQGWGNTGELFF
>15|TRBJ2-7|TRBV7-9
CASTSAGGSRYEQYF
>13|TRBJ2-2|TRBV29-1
CIVQRGDTGELFF
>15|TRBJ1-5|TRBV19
CASSIRTGSGQPQHF
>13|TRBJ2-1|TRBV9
CASSVEADDGQFF
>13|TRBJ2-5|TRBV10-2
CASSEYTAETQYF
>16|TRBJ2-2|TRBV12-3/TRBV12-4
CASSIKTPTNTGELFF
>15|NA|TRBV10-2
CASSRTGVSFYEQYF
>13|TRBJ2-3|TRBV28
CASRQASSDTQYF
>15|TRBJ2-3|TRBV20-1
CSAEKWDRGADTQYF
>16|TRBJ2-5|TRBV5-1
CASSSISLGTARSQYF
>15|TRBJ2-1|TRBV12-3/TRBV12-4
CASSFGSNRYNEQFF
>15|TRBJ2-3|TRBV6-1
CASSLNGGALDTQYF
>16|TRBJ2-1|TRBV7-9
CASSKTSRRENSEQFF
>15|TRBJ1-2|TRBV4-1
CASSQPGDRGGGYTF
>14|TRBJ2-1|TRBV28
CASTPVPPYNEQFF
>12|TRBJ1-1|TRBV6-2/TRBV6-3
CACQEGVTEAFF
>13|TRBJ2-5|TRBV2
CASEGGRGETQYF